A single sample is the source of the 11 T cell receptor beta chains below, sequenced in a study of CD8 T cells in ankylosing spondylitis. Study-wide results and caveats: A motif in TCR beta, a set of 8 or 9 highly homologous variants, appeared characteristic of ankylosing spondylitis blood.

TCRdb passed the 5' RACE reads through MiXCR, listing each CDR3 protein once. Here the sample spans roughly 370,000 distinct CDR3 sequences, under 25% being singletons. These receptors' antigens are unknown. Sequencing was done on a sample of blood, either unsorted or a sorted T cell fraction (not recorded which). Receptors originate from a male donor with ankylosing spondylitis.

The chain has TRBV29-1 and TRBJ2-2, with D perhaps TRBD1 (5 bases). This CDR3 spans 13 amino acids. Trimming removed 4 bases at V and 4 bases at J, with 10 bases between. Germline V gene sequence: CDR1 SQVTM, CDR2 ANQGSEA. CDR3 in amino acids: CSVARQSTGELFF. CDR3 DNA: TGCAGCGTTGCCCGACAGTCCACCGGGGAGCTGTTTTTT.

The J gene is TRBJ1-3, the V gene TRBV20-1; D remains unclear. Deletions cut 6 bases from V and 0 bases from J, with 12 bases between. There are 14 residues in the CDR3. CDR1 is DFQATT, CDR2 SNEGSKA, per germline (reference sequence). Written as DNA, the CDR3 is TGCAGTGCCTTAAGGCCCGGCTCTGGAAACACCATATATTTT. Translating gives CSALRPGSGNTIYF.

The chain uses TRBV12-3 or TRBV12-4 and TRBJ2-3; TRBD2 is a possible D gene (6 bases). The CDR3 spans 15 residues. V dropped 3 bases and J dropped 3 bases, with 13 bases sitting between them. The CDR3 DNA follows: TGTGCCAGCAGTTTTGGGGGAGGTCGAACAGATACGCAGTATTTT. It specifies CASSFGGGRTDTQYF.

This clonotype was found many times. The V and J genes are TRBV20-1 and TRBJ2-7; 8 nucleotides match TRBD1. Germline V CDR1 and CDR2: DFQATT, SNEGSKA (reference sequence). V lost 4 bases and J lost 6; bases outside the gene matches: 14. This CDR3 comprises 15 residues. Written as DNA, the CDR3 is TGCAGTGCTAATCCACCGGGACAGGTCTTGTCCGAGCAGTACTTC. The encoded protein is CSANPPGQVLSEQYF.

The rearrangement uses TRBV4-2 and TRBJ1-3; D remains ambiguous. Trimming pared 1 base from V and 5 bases from J, leaving 6 bases between. Per the germline V gene, CDR1 is LGHNA and CDR2 is YNFKEQ. This CDR3 spans 13 amino acids. The CDR3 nucleotides are TGTGCCAGCAGCCAAGTCCCAAGAAACACCATATATTTT. This sequence encodes CASSQVPRNTIYF.

A few counts support this clonotype. This chain connects TRBV6-5 to TRBJ2-3; TRBD2 aligns across 9 bases. Trimming removed 7 bases from V and 6 bases from J; junction bases left unmatched: 8. CDR1 and CDR2 (germline): MNHEY, SVGAGI. The CDR3 loop spans 14 amino acids. This CDR3 is CASMLAGVEDTQYF. The CDR3 region has the DNA TGTGCCAGCATGTTAGCGGGAGTCGAGGATACGCAGTATTTT.

The sample holds a few counts of this clonotype. The CDR3 DNA follows: TGTGCCAGCAGCTTAGCCCCTCCCCCAAATTCACCCCTCCACTTT. Its translation is CASSLAPPPNSPLHF. The rearrangement uses TRBV7-2 and TRBJ1-6; no clear D. V lost 0 bases and J 7 bases, leaving 10 bases between the germline ends. The CDR3 extends over 15 amino acids. Germline V gene lookup returns CDR1 SGHTA and CDR2 FQGNSA.

The chain links TRBV5-1 to TRBJ1-1, with D maybe TRBD1 (5 bases). Looked up from germline, CDR1 is SGHRS and CDR2 is YFSETQ. V gave up 4 bases and J gave up 0 bases, with 13 bases separating them. There are 15 residues in the CDR3. DNA for the CDR3: TGCGCCAGCAGCCGCCGGGGGTTCATGAACACTGAAGCTTTCTTT. It yields the protein CASSRRGFMNTEAFF.

This clonotype showed up just a few times. The chain is built from TRBV28 and TRBJ2-5; D perhaps matches TRBD2 (6 bases). Germline values: CDR1 MDHEN, CDR2 SYDVKM. This CDR3 has 15 amino acids. The V gene lost 2 bases and the J gene lost 0 bases, with 10 bases spanning the gap. CDR3 nucleotides: TGTGCCAGCAGTTTAGAGGGCGGGAACCAAGAGACCCAGTACTTC. Protein product: CASSLEGGNQETQYF.

This chain links TRBV3-1 with TRBJ1-1; weak D call: TRBD1 (6 bases). V gave up 5 bases and J gave up 11 bases, with 15 bases separating them. The CDR3 extends over 12 amino acids. Germline CDR1 LGHDT, CDR2 YNNKEL (reference sequence). DNA for the CDR3: TGTGCCAGCAGCTTTAGTGACAGGCGGGCTTTCTTT. This codes for CASSFSDRRAFF.

This clonotype has just a few counts. The J gene is TRBJ2-7, the V gene TRBV6-1; 7 bases align to TRBD2. CDR3 length: 16 residues. The germline gives CDR1 MNHNS, CDR2 SASEGT. V dropped 6 bases and J dropped 4; count of bases not matched to a gene: 15. In DNA, the CDR3 is TGTGCCAGCAGAAACCAAGTAGCGGGCACGGGGTACGAGCAGTACTTC. Protein: CASRNQVAGTGYEQYF.